The 3 T cell receptor beta chains in this list originate from one sample, sequenced in a study of T cell clones after liver transplantation. Sequencing was performed with immunoSEQ multiplex PCR; in TCRdb, only in-frame clones are kept and a portion is missing. The table has 20,000 to 25,000 clones, roughly 74% seen once. The source was CD8+ T cells from blood, collected around 4.5 years after liver transplant. The receptors here all came from a human patient who received a liver transplant. Some T cells may be the graft donor's.

The chain recombines TRBV27 with TRBJ2-3; tentative D call: TRBD1 (6 bases). From germline, CDR1 is MNHEY and CDR2 SMNVEV (reference sequence). This CDR3 is built from 15 residues. V shed 5 bases and J shed 3 bases, with 15 bases lying between them. This CDR3 reads CASSLLRDITDTQYF. The DNA for the CDR3 is TGTGCCAGCAGTCTACTCCGGGACATTACAGATACGCAGTATTTT.

The CDR3 nucleotides read TGTGCCAGCAGCCCGGCAGGGGGCAGAGCGAACGAGCAGTACTTC. Translated, it gives CASSPAGGRANEQYF. This chain links TRBV7-9 with TRBJ2-7, with 8 nucleotides matching TRBD1. Germline V CDR1 and CDR2: SEHNR, FQNEAQ (reference sequence). CDR3 length equals 15 residues. With V trimmed by 5 bases and J by 5 bases, 11 bases remained unmatched.

The chain uses TRBV2 and TRBJ2-3; D is unclear. Germline V gene data show CDR1 as SNHLY and CDR2 as FYNNEI. The CDR3 contains 12 residues. Trimming took 3 bases from V and 6 from J, leaving 7 bases between them. As DNA, the CDR3 is TGTGCCAGCAGTGATGAGCCTGATACGCAGTATTTT. As protein: CASSDEPDTQYF.